This T cell receptor (beta chain) was recovered during a study of cytomegalovirus exposure and HLA in healthy donors. Notes on the study in general: According to an earlier analysis, most TCR beta V segments yielded productive rearrangements about 87% or about 30% of the time.

Comment on this clone: Its cognate antigen is unknown.

With 60 Vbeta and 13 Jbeta primers, the PCR was carried out. Sequenced by immunoSEQ multiplex PCR; TCRdb stores in-frame clones only, minus some. Here the sample table reports about 130,000 clones. CDR1 is SNHLY and CDR2 is FYNNEI in the germline V gene. The CDR3 sequence is 16 residues long. Trimming left V 5 bases short and J 2 bases short, with 18 bases between. Sequencing was carried out using PBMCs. The chain recombines TRBV2 with TRBJ1-2; D call uncertain. This TCR derives from a woman aged 60-75 years in good health and CMV-seronegative. CDR3 in amino acids: CASSLTALALNYGYTF. Written as DNA, the CDR3 is TGTGCCAGCAGTTTGACTGCCCTGGCTCTAAACTATGGCTACACCTTC.